This T cell receptor beta chain was recorded in a study of cytomegalovirus exposure and HLA in healthy donors (dated by TCRdb to 2015 to 2018). Regarding the study in general: An earlier analysis of approximately 640 of the donors reported about 250 Gb of sequence data and 100 million to 140 million unique TCR beta sequences from 150 million to 200 million T cells. Around 320 gigabases of sequencing data and tens of millions of unique TCR sequences were included in an early release covering around 650 HLA-typed donors. Of the roughly 390 genotyped donors, 81% fell in the genetic ancestry cluster associated with self-reported Caucasian donors. The study was designed to test whether signatures of past pathogen exposure could be identified by cataloging public T cell receptors. The study profiled the T cell repertoires of hundreds of subjects by immunosequencing and related them to cytomegalovirus serostatus. Along with the approximately 620-subject first cohort, a separate validation cohort of around 120 different subjects was used. High-throughput TCR immunosequencing, statistical association of individual TCRs with disease status, and machine learning were combined to predict cytomegalovirus infection status. A later analysis re-analyzed previously published TCR beta repertoires from hundreds of donors and added high-resolution HLA genotyping to study TCR occurrence patterns. Rather than drawing on any new phenotypic data, the later analysis identified candidate immune exposures from TCR beta sequences and the way those sequences occurred across donors. An earlier analysis of approximately 500 of the donors applied high-throughput TCR beta sequencing to assess whether each TCR beta V gene segment acted as functional or pseudogenic. Donor age, sex, ethnicity and CMV serostatus were compiled together with the repertoire data. In a later genetic analysis, genome-wide SNP genotypes for about 55% of the roughly 670 donors were used, and that subset was treated as a discovery cohort. All discovery cohort repertoires had been generated on a single sequencing platform. HLA typing included class I and class II loci at four-digit resolution. Typing coverage varied by locus: roughly 620-640 donors for A, B, C, DRB1 and DQB1; about 520 for DQA1; 606 for DPA1; approximately 470 for DPB1. About five DR-DQ haplotypes were handled as single units for association and clustering, since linkage in the cohort was strong. On average, 235,054 unique TCR beta nucleotide sequences were sequenced per donor among about 400 genotyped donors of the cohort, with around 19% of those sequences being non-productive. Beyond this particular receptor, the publication reports: According to a later genetic analysis, donors in an Asian-associated ancestry cluster had fewer N-insertions in productive TCRs than the roughly 670-donor mean. Because the 87-base-pair reads could not distinguish some IMGT-functional V segments, including TRBV6-2 and TRBV6-3, those segments were excluded. In a later analysis, TCR association rates were found to vary across HLA loci, with the most associated TCRs seen for DRB1 alleles and the fewest for HLA-C alleles. Because counts were too low, some 17 rarely observed V segments, including chromosome 9 orphons, were left out of the earlier analysis of roughly 600 of the donors. While some public TCRs were present in many individuals, most TCR sequences turned up only very rarely across donors. The study gave a list of over 150 TCR beta chains associated with cytomegalovirus. The sequencing pipeline was judged likely to have produced a cluster of highly shared sequence variants as a technical artifact. Because some donors lacked HLA typing at each locus, the association tests relied only on the typed subset. In this cohort, only TCR beta chains were sequenced, and detectable features were limited by the absence of alpha or paired-chain data. Strong co-occurrence of HLA alleles, especially DR and DQ, made assigning TCR associations to individual alleles difficult. In vitro tests confirmed that three of the cytomegalovirus-associated TCR beta chains recognize cytomegalovirus antigens. At a false discovery rate of 0.05, a later analysis linked fewer than 20,000 TCR beta sequences to specific HLA alleles. Most CMV-associated TCR beta chains appeared to be HLA-restricted in a later analysis, and the HLA associations seemed to be driven largely by CMV exposure. The classifier was reported to diagnose cytomegalovirus status with high specificity and sensitivity in both the original cohort and the validation cohort. Compared with equally common non-associated chains, HLA-associated TCR beta chains in a later analysis were more clonally expanded and had lower generation probabilities. The authors suggested that the approach could potentially be generalized to other disease states and immunological phenotypes. The presence/absence analyses assumed that sequencing depth was roughly uniform across donors, and that assumption may not be true. An earlier analysis of approximately 540 of the donors showed that most TCR beta V segments appeared in productive rearrangements either about 90% or about 30% of the time, which broadly matched IMGT annotations. Several of the top co-occurrence clusters appeared to be linked to parvovirus B19, influenza, CMV and Epstein-Barr virus, according to a later analysis. The only immune exposure information available for the cohort was CMV serostatus. A further reported finding was that TCR beta sequences accurately predicted the HLA-A and HLA-B alleles for most subjects in the first cohort. An association between a missense DCLRE1C variant and V-gene and J-gene trimming of TCR beta chains was found in a later genetic analysis and replicated in an independent cohort. Linkage disequilibrium might explain the correlated functional status among segregating V segments, but an unknown experimental factor could not be excluded.

The cohort was made up of 500 to 850 healthy bone marrow donors. At the time of sampling, all cohort members were nominally healthy, though unrecorded immune exposures were likely present. The donor tested CMV seronegative and was one of the 352 seronegative cohort members. A peripheral blood sample was collected from each donor, and TCR beta sequencing was performed on peripheral blood mononuclear cells. The Qiagen DNeasy Blood Extraction Kit was used to extract genomic DNA from the blood cell samples. CDR1 and CDR2 are drawn from the germline V gene: MRHNA, SNTAGT. From the cysteine up to the phenylalanine, the CDR3 has a length of 13 residues. Kept here is only the CDR3 DNA, which spans 39 bases and is read in frame from base 1. This clone was recorded only once. Its antigen target is currently unknown. Base qualities are missing; no much larger clone stands one base away. Receptor libraries were prepared by the immunoSEQ multiplex PCR assay. For the multiplex PCR, a mixture combining 60 forward primers for TCR Vbeta segments and 13 reverse primers for TCR Jbeta segments was used. The CDR3 region of rearranged TCR beta genes was amplified from genomic DNA by a multiplex PCR assay. The amplified TCR beta libraries were sequenced on the Illumina HiSeq System as 87-base-pair reads. Regarding the original processing steps: A later analysis counted about 80 million unique TCR beta chains across the approximately 700 repertoires, and around 9.9 million of these chains were shared by at least two donors. Raw reads were error-corrected and collapsed into unique sequences with a nearest-neighbor algorithm that merged closely related sequences to remove PCR and sequencing errors. CDR3 sequences were aligned to IMGT reference sequences to assign V, D and J gene segments. For a sequence to be retained, at least a six-nucleotide match to both a V gene segment and a J gene segment was required. Rearrangements were classified as productive when the CDR3 lacked stop codons and remained in frame with V and J, and all other rearrangements were classified as non-productive. CDR3 was defined by IMGT convention, running from the second conserved V-encoded cysteine to the conserved J-encoded phenylalanine. The earlier analysis of a few hundred of the donors excluded any sequence lacking an unambiguous match to a single V gene segment. In an earlier analysis of several hundred of the donors, V segments were called functional above 56.7% productive rearrangements and were called segregating when the between-donor standard deviation exceeded 5%. A statistical classification framework was built to diagnose cytomegalovirus status from the catalog of TCR beta chain sequences. A later analysis assigned V and J genes by comparing TCR nucleotide sequences with IMGT/GENE-DB human TR gene sequences. Using the TCRdist pipeline, a later analysis assigned CDR3 sequences along with most-parsimonious VDJ recombination scenarios. In a later analysis, each TCR beta chain was defined by its CDR3 amino acid sequence together with its V-gene family, and reads lacking a unique V-gene family were excluded. A later analysis removed roughly 590 highly shared, low-generation-probability nucleotide sequences to deal with suspected cross-contamination and a sequencing artifact. A later analysis calculated a clonal expansion index for each public chain from normalized within-repertoire ranks of inferred template counts. A later analysis computed generation probabilities with a VDJ recombination model fitted to out-of-frame rearrangements, and checked the results against IGoR. Hypergeometric tests were used in a later analysis to score TCR-TCR, TCR-HLA and TCR-CMV co-occurrence, with a repertoire-size bias correction applied to the TCR pairs. A later analysis estimated false discovery rates by permuting HLA or CMV assignments 20 times. A later analysis grouped co-occurring TCRs with DBSCAN, adding TCRdist sequence similarity when clustering within HLA-allele-positive subsets. For co-occurrence clustering, repertoires with fewer than 30,000 or more than 120,000 public chains were excluded, along with about five repertoires with anomalous nucleotide sharing. TCRdb mirrors the immuneACCESS table, restricted to in-frame sequences. Some clones are absent from its copies; in checked studies, under half trace to an unresolved V gene, and the reason for the others is unknown. Clone size and V and J calls were adopted from that table, with D and trimming inferred from the DNA. This sample has 140,000 or so clones in its table, and about four fifths of those were observed once. The ten largest clonotypes hold about 4.3% of the sample.

This receptor was obtained from a man aged 35 to 55 in good health and CMV-seronegative. The rearrangement joined TRBV6-4 to TRBJ2-5, with 7 middle bases fitting TRBD1. The DNA end favors TRBJ2-7, so the J call may be wrong. Sequenced input: PBMCs. CDR3 reads: CASSAYRGYEQYF. The nucleotide sequence is TGTGCCAGCAGTGCTTACAGGGGTTACGAGCAGTACTTC.